Reported below is one T cell receptor beta chain. The clone's antigen remains unknown. Per-nucleotide qualities are absent, and no much larger clonotype sits a single base away. The source of the sample is a study of vaccination effects on CD4 cells after COVID-19 (dated by TCRdb to between 2020 and 2023). About the investigation overall: Two doses of either the BNT162b2 or the mRNA-1273 mRNA SARS-CoV-2 vaccine were administered to participants. Cultures from other donors in the study were sequenced using the Oncomine TCR Beta short-read assay on an Illumina iSeq 100. In both COVID-19 convalescent patients and infection-naive vaccine recipients, the study compared SARS-CoV-2 spike-specific CD4+ TCR repertoires from before mRNA vaccination with those from after it. The full study included some 10 COVID-19 convalescent patients and several SARS-CoV-2-naive healthy vaccine recipients.

There are 17 amino acids in the CDR3, from cysteine to phenylalanine inclusive. Just CDR3 DNA is preserved here, 51 bases in frame from base 1. V sheds 1 base and J sheds 5 bases, leaving 17 bases between their ends. The germline V gene specifies MGHRA as CDR1 and YSYEKL as CDR2. Library preparation employed the immunoSEQ multiplex PCR assay. DNA from the cultured and isolated CD4+ T cells underwent TCR beta CDR3 sequencing. Processing in the source paper ran as follows. Non-productive TCR sequences were removed, reads were trimmed to the CDR3 region, and CDR3s of at least 7 amino acids were retained. Antigen-specific clonotypes were identified with the MANAFEST web app by comparing expansion in peptide wells against reference cultures. Positive clones required FDR<0.05 expansion versus reference and all other wells, odds ratio above 5, and frequency above 0.1% in two replicate wells. Clonotypes significantly expanded in SARS-CoV-2 spike wells and in at least one common cold coronavirus spike condition were defined as cross-reactive. Using the stringdist R package, CDR3 similarity was measured by Levenshtein distance, and unrooted trees were constructed with ape in R 3.6.1. The table was pulled from immuneACCESS by TCRdb, which kept in-frame rearrangements only. Such tables lose some clones; where checked, under half of the loss comes from unresolved V genes, and the rest has no known cause. The V and J calls and clone size were taken over from that table, and D and trimming were inferred from the DNA. Here the sample has 37,000 or so clones; less than 70% occur a single time. The leading ten clones occupy about 15% of the sample.

What the study reported, not specific to this receptor: Only a small number of convalescent patients were included, and no early post-infection timepoints were available, which limited the study. Both infection-induced and vaccine-induced clones contracted markedly at late post-vaccination timepoints, which is consistent with waning T cell responses. Among healthy vaccine recipients, nearly all vaccine-induced clones were SARS-CoV-2 mono-reactive, and just 1 of 255 was cross-reactive with common cold coronaviruses.

The ViraFEST assay stimulated PBMC with viral peptide pools and then used TCR sequencing to identify antigen-specific CD4+ T cell clonotypes by expansion. After less than 13 days of culture, CD4+ T cells were isolated with the EasySep CD4+ T cell isolation kit. The absence of prior SARS-CoV-2 infection in healthy vaccine recipients was confirmed by negative nucleocapsid antibodies before and after vaccination. Over 1.5 million PBMC per well were cultured with approximately 10 ug/ml peptides in IMDM containing 5% human AB serum, about 10 IU/ml IL-2 and gentamicin. On days 3 and 7, half of the culture medium was replaced with fresh IL-2-containing medium. Unless noted otherwise, every peptide stimulation condition was cultured in triplicate wells. PBMC were separated from whole blood using Ficoll-Paque Plus gradient centrifugation and were then either cryopreserved at -140C or used fresh. The spike proteins of SARS-CoV-2 and of the common cold coronaviruses HCoV-NL63, HCoV-OC43 and HCoV-229E were spanned by overlapping peptide pools. The QIAamp micro DNA kit was used to extract genomic DNA from the cultured CD4+ T cells.

This specimen consisted of CD4+ T cells from PBMCs cultured with HCoV-OC43 spike peptides, obtained before COVID-19 vaccination. According to the study, the label for this sample's cell subset or site signals: HCoV-OC43 spike overlapping peptide pool stimulation. This receptor was identified in a human donor who received a COVID-19 vaccine. This sequence uses TRBV4-1 and TRBJ2-2; the D gene assignment is ambiguous. The DNA is TGCGCCAGCAGCCAAGTCGACATGGGGTTTCTGACCGGGGAGCTGTTTTTT. The resulting protein is CASSQVDMGFLTGELFF.